Listed here is a single T cell receptor beta chain. The table came from immunoSEQ multiplex PCR; TCRdb's copy has only in-frame clones and leaves some out. Among 240,000 or so clones, about 80% were seen once, and the ten largest hold about 3%. Trimming at V came to 1 base and at J to 0 bases, leaving 3 bases not matched to a gene. CDR3 length: 15 amino acids. Germline V gene data show CDR1 as LNHDA and CDR2 as SQIVND (reference sequence). The data originate from a study of blood T cell repertoires in COVID-19. The wider study: Some COVID-19 samples were acute and others convalescent; all came from the United States, Italy and Spain. PBMCs, B-cell-depleted T cells, or T cells provided the cDNA or gDNA that made up the material.

Sequencing was performed on peripheral blood. The source of this sequence is an elderly woman with acute or convalescent COVID-19. The chain employs TRBV19 and TRBJ2-7, with 7 bases fitting TRBD1. The CDR3 nucleotides read TGTGCCAGTAGTATAGGAGGGGGCCTCTCCTACGAGCAGTACTTC. Translation: CASSIGGGLSYEQYF.